Presented here are 30 T cell receptor beta chains from one specimen sequenced in a study of molecular identifiers for immune sequencing clone quantification. A single record per CDR3 protein comes from TCRdb applying MiXCR to the PCR reads. The sample yields tens of thousands of distinct CDR3 sequences, roughly a quarter seen once. Sequencing was done on a sample of naive CD8+ T cells from blood, with Jurkat cell RNA spiked in. The subset here: FACS-sorted CD8+CD4-CCR7+CD45RA+ naive T cells. The receptors shown here come from a human donor in good health. Some libraries in this study had Jurkat cell RNA spiked in.

This clonotype was seen at least ten times. This chain joins TRBV4-3 and TRBJ2-1, with D possibly being TRBD2 (6 bases). Germline CDR1 LGHNA, CDR2 YSLEER. There are 13 residues in the CDR3. V shed 4 bases and J shed 8 bases, with 12 bases lying between them. The CDR3 spells CASSLVGGDEQFF. The CDR3 DNA follows: TGCGCCAGCAGCCTAGTTGGCGGGGATGAGCAGTTCTTC.

Ten or more counts support this clonotype. V is TRBV4-1 and J is TRBJ1-5; tentative D call: TRBD1 (6 bases). The ends were cut back, 0 bases at V and 4 bases at J, with 19 bases in the middle. Germline assignment: CDR1 MGHRA and CDR2 YSYEKL. The CDR3 is made up of 18 amino acids. The CDR3 here is CASSQDVGTWGENQPQHF. The CDR3 coding sequence is TGCGCCAGCAGCCAAGATGTCGGGACATGGGGGGAAAATCAGCCCCAGCATTTT.

This clonotype was observed at least ten times. The chain combines TRBV19 with TRBJ2-7; TRBD1 matches at 7 bases. Trimming took 3 bases from V and 3 from J; bases not matched to a gene: 2. The CDR3 is 13 residues long. The germline CDR1 and CDR2 sequences are LNHDA and SQIVND (reference sequence). The CDR3: CASSIRDSYEQYF. The CDR3 DNA sequence: TGTGCCAGTAGTATTCGGGACAGCTACGAGCAGTACTTC.

This clonotype was found many times. The rearrangement uses TRBV7-2 and TRBJ2-7, with 12 bases fitting TRBD2. Germline V gene data show CDR1 as SGHTA and CDR2 as FQGNSA. This CDR3 comprises 15 residues. The V gene end was trimmed by 4 bases and the J gene end by 0 bases; junction bases not matched to a gene: 1. The CDR3 DNA reads TGTGCCAGCAGCTGGACTAGCGGGACCTCCTACGAGCAGTACTTC. Protein: CASSWTSGTSYEQYF.

The table lists this clonotype with many counts. The gene calls are TRBV29-1 and TRBJ2-7; D not certain. The CDR3 is 12 residues long. Trimming removed 0 bases at V and 4 bases at J, with 7 bases between. CDR1 SQVTM and CDR2 ANQGSEA come from the germline V gene. The CDR3 DNA reads as TGCAGCGTTGAAGATCGCAGTTACGAGCAGTACTTC. It yields the protein CSVEDRSYEQYF.

A note on this clonotype: The germline gene is not matched at one end of the junction; a read error may be the cause. The V and J genes are TRBV12-3 or TRBV12-4 and TRBJ1-1; D perhaps matches TRBD1 (6 bases). This CDR3 spans 13 amino acids. Here the CDR3 reads CATSTGTNTEAFF. The CDR3 DNA reads TGTGCCACCAGTACAGGGACGAACACTGAAGCTTTCTTT.

Remarks on this clonotype: Since a much larger clone is just one base distant, this may be a read error. The rearrangement links TRBV30 to TRBJ1-1; 7 nucleotides line up with TRBD1. The CDR3 is 14 residues long. Germline V gene lookup returns CDR1 GTSNPN and CDR2 SVGIG (reference sequence). The CDR3 DNA reads TGTGCCGGCGAGACAGGGACCCCCAGCACTGATGCTTTCTTT. Protein sequence: CAGETGTPSTDAFF.

A word on this clonotype: The junction shows a germline mismatch at one end, possibly a read error. J is TRBJ1-1 and V is TRBV4-1; D is perhaps TRBD1 (6 bases). The CDR3 loop spans 16 amino acids. CDR1 MGHRA and CDR2 YSYEKL come from the germline V gene. The CDR3 nucleotides are TGCGCCAGCAGCCCCGACGACAGGACCATGAACACTGAAGCTTCCTTT. This codes for CASSPDDRTMNTEASF.

This clonotype was counted at least ten times. The chain carries TRBV28 and TRBJ2-4, with D possibly matching TRBD1 (8 bases). Trimming removed 5 bases from V and 9 bases from J, with 14 bases in between. Germline-derived CDR1 and CDR2 are MDHEN and SYDVKM. The CDR3 runs 13 residues. The CDR3 sequence is CASSITGGVIQYF. CDR3 coding DNA: TGTGCCAGCAGTATAACAGGGGGGGTCATTCAGTACTTC.

This clonotype was detected ten times or more. One end of the junction varies from germline; a read error may be responsible. The chain recombines TRBV29-1 with TRBJ2-7, with D possibly TRBD1 on 7 matching bases. There are 11 residues in the CDR3. Germline V gene sequence: CDR1 SQVTM, CDR2 ANQGSEA. CDR3 region: CSVAGQTGYHF. The CDR3 DNA follows: TGCAGCGTCGCGGGACAGACAGGCTACCACTTC.

This clonotype was picked up many times. The chain is built from TRBV11-2 and TRBJ2-1; 9 bases agree with TRBD2. From germline, CDR1 is SGHAT and CDR2 FQNNGV. The CDR3 consists of 15 residues. V dropped 6 bases and J dropped 5; count of bases not matched to a gene: 8. In DNA, the CDR3 is TGTGCCAGCAGTTCCCTGGCTAGCGGGGACAATGAGCAGTTCTTC. Protein: CASSSLASGDNEQFF.

V is TRBV11-2 and J is TRBJ2-3, with TRBD1 matching over 8 bases. CDR1 is SGHAT and CDR2 is FQNNGV in the germline V gene. The CDR3 consists of 15 residues. The V gene end was trimmed by 0 bases and the J gene end by 6 bases; junction bases not matched to a gene: 5. As DNA, the CDR3 is TGTGCCAGCAGCTTAGAACAGGGGGTAGTGGATACGCAGTATTTT. Translation gives CASSLEQGVVDTQYF.

Note on this clonotype: A read error may be the cause here, since a much bigger clone is one base away. The chain uses TRBV15 and TRBJ2-5, with a possible D match to TRBD1 (7 bases). This CDR3 has 16 amino acids. Germline V CDR1 and CDR2: LNHNV, YYDKDF (reference sequence). The CDR3 nucleotides are TGTGCCACCCGCAGAGATCCTCAGGGGGGTCAAGAGACCCAGTACTTC. This codes for CATRRDPQGGQETQYF.

This clonotype came up many times. The rearrangement links TRBV27 to TRBJ2-3; the match to TRBD2 covers 7 bases. The CDR3 loop spans 11 amino acids. Trimming removed 6 bases from V and 11 bases from J; junction bases left unmatched: 5. CDR1 and CDR2 from the germline V gene are MNHEY and SMNVEV (reference sequence). For the CDR3, the DNA is TGTGCCAGCAGGGCCGGGACTATGCAGTATTTT. Translation: CASRAGTMQYF.

This clonotype was observed many times. The V and J genes are TRBV29-1 and TRBJ2-2, with D possibly TRBD1 on 6 matching bases. V lost 7 bases and J 5 bases, leaving 11 bases between the germline ends. The CDR3 is made up of 12 amino acids. CDR1 is SQVTM, CDR2 ANQGSEA, per germline. CDR3 sequence reads: CSGNTGTGELFF. The CDR3 DNA sequence: TGCAGCGGTAATACAGGGACCGGGGAGCTGTTTTTT.

With regard to this clonotype: The conserved phenylalanine or tryptophan is not found at the CDR3 terminus, so this likely reflects a read error. The chain is built from TRBV7-9 and TRBJ1-4; 9 bases fit TRBD1. Germline CDR1 SEHNR, CDR2 FQNEAQ (reference sequence). Losses at the gene ends were 7 bases for V and 8 bases for J; bases not matched to a gene: 14. The CDR3 is made up of 16 amino acids. CDR3 sequence reads: CASTTSTGTGSEKLFI. The CDR3 DNA sequence: TGTGCCAGCACCACATCCACCGGGACAGGGAGCGAAAAACTGTTTATT.

This sequence joins TRBV29-1 and TRBJ2-1, with 7 positions matching TRBD1. The germline V gene has CDR1 SQVTM and CDR2 ANQGSEA. Trimming at V came to 2 bases and at J to 6 bases, leaving 1 base not matched to a gene. The CDR3 consists of 12 residues. The CDR3 nucleotides read TGCAGCGTTGAACAGGGGGTCAATGAGCAGTTCTTC. Its translation is CSVEQGVNEQFF.

In its sample, this clonotype was seen many times. The rearrangement joins TRBV7-9 to TRBJ1-1; 9 positions agree with TRBD1. V was pared by 5 bases and J by 8 bases, with 6 bases of the junction left unmatched. The CDR3 has 13 residues. The germline gives CDR1 SEHNR, CDR2 FQNEAQ (reference sequence). Here the CDR3 reads CASSPRDRDEAFF. The CDR3 DNA follows: TGTGCCAGCAGCCCCCGGGACAGGGACGAAGCTTTCTTT.

This clonotype was observed many times. This sequence joins TRBV5-1 and TRBJ1-1, with D unclear. The V end was cut by 1 base, the J end by 0 bases, with 7 bases between. The CDR3 has 14 amino acids. CDR1 SGHRS and CDR2 YFSETQ come from the germline V gene. DNA of the CDR3: TGCGCCAGCAGCTTGAGTTCCGTGAACACTGAAGCTTTCTTT. It specifies CASSLSSVNTEAFF.

This clonotype showed up many times. The chain recombines TRBV29-1 with TRBJ2-2; maybe TRBD2 (5 bases). Germline assignment: CDR1 SQVTM and CDR2 ANQGSEA. The CDR3 contains 14 residues. The CDR3 DNA is TGCACCTTTTCTGGCGGGTACGGCACCGGGGAGCTGTTTTTT. Amino acids: CTFSGGYGTGELFF.

Turning to this clonotype: Given a much more abundant clone one base away, this may be a read error. V usage is TRBV12-3 or TRBV12-4 and J usage is TRBJ2-5, with TRBD2 identical over 8 bases. This CDR3 is 16 amino acids long. DNA for the CDR3: TGTGCCAGCAGTTCATTGATAGCGGGACACCAAGAGACCCAGTGCTTC. It specifies CASSSLIAGHQETQCF.

This clonotype appeared a few times. J is TRBJ2-1 and V is TRBV4-3; a possible D gene is TRBD1 (5 bases). The V gene's germline CDR1 is LGHNA and CDR2 YSLEER. Between the trimmed V and J ends, which lost 0 bases and 4 bases, there was a span of 10 bases. The CDR3 has 15 residues. CDR3 bases: TGCGCCAGCAGCCAAGATGGGCAGGGTTACAATGAGCAGTTCTTC. The encoded protein is CASSQDGQGYNEQFF.

This clonotype was seen repeatedly, ten times or more. The chain combines TRBV12-3 or TRBV12-4 with TRBJ2-1, with 7 positions matching TRBD1. The trim removed 4 bases at V and 6 bases at J, leaving 3 bases unmatched. The CDR3 sequence is 13 residues long. The DNA for the CDR3 is TGTGCCAGCAGTTCCTGGGACAGCAATGAGCAGTTCTTC. Protein product: CASSSWDSNEQFF.

This clonotype has ten or more counts. The junction and the germline gene differ at one end; a read error may be behind it. The chain couples TRBV20-1 to TRBJ2-1, with TRBD2 matching 11 bases. Germline CDR1 and CDR2: DFQATT and SNEGSKA (reference sequence). The CDR3 is 14 residues long. CDR3 sequence: CSARGTSGYNEQFF. The CDR3 coding sequence is TGCAGTGCAAGAGGGACTAGCGGCTACAATGAGCAGTTCTTC.

This clonotype was seen ten or more times. The V and J genes are TRBV27 and TRBJ2-3; 8 nucleotides line up with TRBD2. The CDR3 covers 16 residues. Looked up from germline, CDR1 is MNHEY and CDR2 is SMNVEV (reference sequence). Trimming at V came to 8 bases and at J to 4 bases, leaving 14 bases not matched to a gene. The CDR3 is CASQTWAGGGPDTQYF. Here the CDR3 DNA reads TGTGCCAGCCAGACCTGGGCGGGAGGCGGTCCAGATACGCAGTATTTT.

This chain joins TRBV13 and TRBJ2-5, with 11 bases aligning to TRBD1. Germline V lookup: CDR1 PRHDT, CDR2 FYEKMQ (reference sequence). V dropped 6 bases and J dropped 9; count of bases not matched to a gene: 18. The CDR3 loop spans 17 amino acids. In nucleotides, the CDR3 is TGTGCCAGCAGGAATAAAGACCTGGGACAGGGGGAGGGGGCCCAGTACTTC. This gives the protein CASRNKDLGQGEGAQYF.

This clonotype was recorded only once. A much bigger clone sits one base away, suggesting this may be a read error. V usage is TRBV7-9 and J usage is TRBJ2-3, with D perhaps being TRBD1 or TRBD2 (6 bases each). The CDR3 has 17 amino acids. The germline CDR1 and CDR2 sequences are SEHNR and FQNEAQ (reference sequence). V was pared by 5 bases and J by 2 bases, with 20 bases between. This CDR3 is CASSPPGDGGSTDTQYF. In DNA form, the CDR3 reads TGTGCCAGCAGCCCACCAGGGGACGGGGGCTCCACAGATACGCAGTATTTT.

At least ten counts were recorded for this clonotype. This chain connects TRBV5-1 to TRBJ2-5; no reliable D call. Germline V gene lookup returns CDR1 SGHRS and CDR2 YFSETQ. The V end lost 1 base, the J end lost 5 bases, and 9 bases lay between the germline ends. CDR3 size: 13 residues. The DNA of the CDR3 is TGCGCCAGCAGCTTGTTTGGGCAGGAGACCCAGTACTTC. Its protein product is CASSLFGQETQYF. The full variable domain, completed using reference TRBV5-1 and TRBJ2-5, is KAGVTQTPRYLIKTRGQQVTLSCSPISGHRSVSWYQQTPGQGLQFLFEYFSETQRNKGNFPGRFSGRQFSNSRSEMNVSTLELGDSALYLCASSLFGQETQYFGPGTRLLVL.

In regard to this clonotype: Since the CDR3 does not end with the conserved phenylalanine or tryptophan, this likely comes from a read error. The genes are TRBV20-1 and TRBJ2-7; D call uncertain. This CDR3 is built from 13 residues. Trimming shortened V by 5 bases and J by 2 bases, and 13 bases separated the two germline ends. Germline V gene data show CDR1 as DFQATT and CDR2 as SNEGSKA (reference sequence). The CDR3 DNA reads as TGCAGTGCTCGGGCTACTTTTGCCTACGAGCAGTACCTC. It is translated as CSARATFAYEQYL.

Remarks on this clonotype: Germline and junction disagree at one end, which may indicate a read error. This sequence joins TRBV7-9 and TRBJ1-3; D gene unclear. The CDR3 runs to 18 residues. Germline assignment: CDR1 SEHNR and CDR2 FQNEAQ (reference sequence). The DNA for the CDR3 is TGTACCAGCAGCCCATTTCTTCTAGGATACATCTCTGGAAACACCATATATTTT. It translates to CTSSPFLLGYISGNTIYF.